There are a few counts of the clone carrying this T cell receptor beta chain. Execution of the assay was at deep level. In the original processing: With immunoSEQ giving junction-only sequences and no quality scores, filtering differed. Using immunoSEQ multiplex PCR, the repertoire was profiled, and TCRdb retains in-frame clones only, with some absent. D and trimming come from the DNA, and the V and J calls and clone size come from that table. The sample has around 100,000 clones; 67% are singletons. CDR1 and CDR2 from the germline V gene are GTSNPN and SVGIG (reference sequence). The CDR3 has 14 amino acids. V dropped 3 bases and J dropped 0 bases, with 10 bases sitting between them. These data come from a study of shared clonotypes between healthy human individuals.

The chain links TRBV30 to TRBJ2-3, with D hard to call. Sequences were obtained from memory CD8+ T cells sorted from blood. Regarding subset: CD45RO+ cells pooled with CCR7-negative TemRA cells. The TCR was taken from a woman aged 30 to 39 in good health. The CDR3 region is CAWRGLGSTDTQYF. CDR3 nucleotides: TGTGCCTGGAGGGGTTTAGGGAGCACAGATACGCAGTATTTT.